The next 22 T cell receptor gamma chains were all read from a single sample in a study of Vδ1+ human thymocytes. Notes on the study in general: Thymic TRG and TRD repertoires appeared highly polyclonal, with Gaussian CDR3 length distributions.

For these TCRs, the target antigens are not known. RNA was extracted from the cells and then reverse transcribed. CDR3 amplicons came from multiplex PCR with pooled V-gene forward and constant-region reverse primers. TCRdb re-analyzed the multiplex PCR reads via CATT. The sample has some 6,500 gamma-chain clones; 35% to 45% are singletons. The sequenced material came from Vdelta1+ gamma-delta thymocytes from the thymus. The subset is: FACS-sorted CD3+ TCRalphabeta- TCRVdelta1+ TCRVdelta2- thymocytes. The origin of the receptors is a boy younger than two who had congenital heart surgery.

The chain links TRGV3 to TRGJ1 or TRGJ2. No J gene was available from TCRdb, and it was assigned here by a germline match of the DNA. Looked up from germline, CDR1 is VTNTFY and CDR2 is YDVSTARD (reference sequence). CDR3 size: 13 residues. V gave up 0 bases and J gave up 9 bases; unmatched junction bases: 8. This CDR3 reads CATWDRPTSKKLF. Written as DNA, the CDR3 is TGTGCCACCTGGGACAGGCCCACAAGTAAGAAACTCTTT.

This clone turned up a few times. The chain employs TRGV5 and TRGJ1 or TRGJ2. This CDR3 spans 14 amino acids. V gave up 3 bases and J gave up 0 bases; unmatched junction bases: 5. Germline CDR1 reads VINAFY; CDR2 reads YDVSNSKD. CDR3 loop: CATWDWGNYYKKLF. The DNA of the CDR3 is TGTGCCACCTGGGACTGGGGGAATTATTATAAGAAACTCTTT.

This clone is a singleton in its sample. The gene calls are TRGV8 and TRGJP2. No J gene was available from TCRdb, and it was assigned here by a germline match of the DNA. The germline V gene encodes CDR1 VENAVY and CDR2 YDSYNSRV. J lost 10 bases, V lost 4 bases, and 9 bases had no gene match. The CDR3 extends over 13 amino acids. CDR3 DNA sequence: TGTGCCACCTGGGACTCCGTAGGTTGGATCAAGACGTTT. As protein: CATWDSVGWIKTF.

The chain recombines TRGV3 with TRGJ1 or TRGJ2. No J gene was available from TCRdb, and it was assigned here by a germline match of the DNA. J lost 3 bases, V lost 0 bases, and 8 bases had no gene match. The germline V gene has CDR1 VTNTFY and CDR2 YDVSTARD (reference sequence). The length of the CDR3 is 15 residues. CDR3 bases: TGTGCCACCTGGGACAGGTCCAAGGGTTATTATAAGAAACTCTTT. It codes for CATWDRSKGYYKKLF.

On this clone itself: At one end the junction does not follow the germline gene, possibly because of a read error. The V gene is TRGV5, the J gene TRGJ1 or TRGJ2. The J gene was not available in TCRdb and was assigned here by matching the DNA to germline segments. Germline V gene data show CDR1 as VINAFY and CDR2 as YDVSNSKD. The CDR3 spans 15 residues. Here the CDR3 DNA reads TGTGCCACCTGGGGCAGGCCTCGGAATTATTATAAGAAACTCTTT. This translates into CATWGRPRNYYKKLF.

The J gene went uncalled, whereas the V gene is TRGV3. CDR3 length: 11 residues. CDR1 and CDR2 (germline): VTNTFY, YDVSTARD (reference sequence). As DNA, the CDR3 is TGTGCCACCTGGGACAGGCTTAATGTGCTCTTT. Protein: CATWDRLNVLF.

For this clone: The germline gene is not matched at one end of the junction; a read error may be the cause. The rearrangement joins TRGV3 to TRGJ1 or TRGJ2. Here the J gene was assigned by germline matching of the DNA, as TCRdb has none. This CDR3 has 14 amino acids. Looked up from germline, CDR1 is VTNTFY and CDR2 is YDVSTARD (reference sequence). The CDR3 region has the DNA TGTGCCCCCTGGGACAGGGGCAATTATTATAAGAAACTCTTT. Translation: CAPWDRGNYYKKLF.

This clone turned up a few times. The chain joins TRGV5 to TRGJ1 or TRGJ2. In germline, CDR1 is VINAFY, CDR2 YDVSNSKD. The CDR3 length is 12 residues. V trimming: 0 bases; J trimming: 12 bases; junction bases outside the gene matches: 8. CDR3 DNA sequence: TGTGCCACCTGGGACAGGCCGGGTAGGAAACTCTTT. Its translation is CATWDRPGRKLF.

This clone was found a few times. The genes are TRGV5 and TRGJ1 or TRGJ2. CDR3 length: 14 residues. Germline lookup yields CDR1 VINAFY and CDR2 YDVSNSKD. The V gene end was trimmed by 2 bases and the J gene end by 0 bases; junction bases not matched to a gene: 4. The CDR3 nucleotides read TGTGCCACCTGGGACATACCGAATTATTATAAGAAACTCTTT. This translates into CATWDIPNYYKKLF.

This clone showed up just a few times. Other nucleotide sequences from this sample produce the same CDR3. V and J are TRGV5 and TRGJ1 or TRGJ2. Germline CDR1 reads VINAFY; CDR2 reads YDVSNSKD. V was pared by 3 bases and J by 3 bases, with 5 bases of the junction left unmatched. This CDR3 contains 13 residues. The CDR3: CATWDGPYYKKLF. For the CDR3, the DNA is TGTGCCACCTGGGACGGCCCTTATTATAAGAAACTCTTT.

To note about this clone: A junction end diverges from the germline sequence, so it may reflect a read error. The chain has TRGV4 and TRGJ1 or TRGJ2. The J gene was missing in TCRdb and was found by matching the end of the DNA to germline. Germline V CDR1 and CDR2: EGSTGY, YDSYTSSV. The CDR3 covers 9 residues. The DNA of the CDR3 is TGCGCCCCCTTTTATAAGAAACTCTTT. Translated: CAPFYKKLF.

This clone was recorded only once. The rearrangement uses TRGV4 and TRGJ1 or TRGJ2. Matching the DNA to germline supplied the J gene, which TCRdb does not give. The CDR3 sequence is 14 residues long. J lost 4 bases, V lost 1 base, and 7 bases had no gene match. From germline, CDR1 is EGSTGY and CDR2 YDSYTSSV. Written as DNA, the CDR3 is TGTGCCACCTGGGATGGTTGGTTCTATTATAAGAAACTCTTT. It specifies CATWDGWFYYKKLF.

Turning to this clone: Other DNA sequences in the same sample also yield this CDR3. The V call is TRGV4, the J call TRGJP2. No J gene was available from TCRdb, and it was assigned here by a germline match of the DNA. Germline trimming cut 4 bases from V and 2 bases from J; bases unmatched to any gene: 4. Germline CDR1 is EGSTGY and CDR2 is YDSYTSSV. The CDR3 runs 14 residues. The CDR3 nucleotides are TGTGCCACCTGGGACGTAAGTAGTGATTGGATCAAGACGTTT. Translating gives CATWDVSSDWIKTF.

The chain carries TRGV8 and TRGJP2. As TCRdb names no J gene, one was assigned here on the basis of a DNA match to germline. V lost 0 bases to trimming and J lost 8 bases; unmatched junction nucleotides: 3. This CDR3 is built from 13 residues. Germline loops: CDR1 VENAVY, CDR2 YDSYNSRV. CDR3 loop: CATWDRHDWIKTF. The CDR3 DNA reads TGTGCCACCTGGGATAGGCACGATTGGATCAAGACGTTT.

The V gene is TRGV3, the J gene TRGJ1 or TRGJ2. Assignment of the J gene here rests on matching the DNA to germline, because TCRdb gives none. From germline, CDR1 is VTNTFY and CDR2 YDVSTARD (reference sequence). This CDR3 is built from 14 residues. V lost 1 base to trimming and J lost 8 bases; unmatched junction nucleotides: 11. As DNA, the CDR3 is TGTGCCACCTGGGACAGACCTTTGAGCGATAAGAAACTCTTT. Its protein is CATWDRPLSDKKLF.

The chain recombines TRGV8 with TRGJ1 or TRGJ2. TCRdb lists no J gene, so it was determined here by aligning the DNA to germline. The length of the CDR3 is 11 residues. The ends lost 3 bases at V and 12 bases at J; junction bases unmatched: 8. Germline V gives CDR1 VENAVY, CDR2 YDSYNSRV. Here the CDR3 reads CATWDGPLKLF. In DNA, the CDR3 is TGTGCCACCTGGGATGGGCCGCTGAAACTCTTT.

The gene calls are TRGV5 and TRGJ1 or TRGJ2. TCRdb leaves out the J gene; it was filled in here by matching the DNA to germline. The CDR3 runs 11 residues. V lost 9 bases, J lost 6 bases, and 8 bases stayed unmatched. CDR1 and CDR2 from the germline V gene are VINAFY and YDVSNSKD. CDR3 in DNA: TGTGCCACCCATTTAAGTTATAAGAAACTCTTT. As protein: CATHLSYKKLF.

This rearrangement joins TRGV4 to TRGJ1 or TRGJ2. Trimming at V came to 3 bases and at J to 3 bases, leaving 8 bases not matched to a gene. CDR1 is EGSTGY and CDR2 is YDSYTSSV in the germline V gene. The CDR3 is 14 residues long. The CDR3 loop reads CATWDPDFYYKKLF. In DNA, the CDR3 is TGTGCCACCTGGGATCCAGATTTTTATTATAAGAAACTCTTT.

The V segment is TRGV4, and no J call was made. Germline V lookup: CDR1 EGSTGY, CDR2 YDSYTSSV. The CDR3 length is 10 residues. CDR3 coding DNA: TGTGCCACCTGGCTACTGGCGGCGCTCTTT. It encodes CATWLLAALF.

In its sample, this clone was seen a few times. The V call is TRGV9, the J call TRGJP1. With 3 bases clipped from V and 9 bases from J, the junction kept 7 bases outside the gene matches. This CDR3 is built from 13 residues. Germline V lookup: CDR1 GITISATS, CDR2 ISYDGTV (reference sequence). The CDR3 nucleotides are TGTGCCTTGTGGGAGTCGGGGCGTTGGTTCAAGATATTT. Translation: CALWESGRWFKIF.

V usage is TRGV9 and J usage is TRGJ1 or TRGJ2. The CDR3 contains 14 residues. J lost 6 bases, V lost 0 bases, and 8 bases had no gene match. The germline gives CDR1 GITISATS, CDR2 ISYDGTV (reference sequence). CDR3 nucleotide sequence: TGTGCCTTGTGGGAGGTGATGGTATCTTATAAGAAACTCTTT. This translates into CALWEVMVSYKKLF.

This clone was observed a few times. The chain combines TRGV5 with TRGJP. Matching the DNA to germline supplied the J gene, which TCRdb does not give. The ends lost 3 bases at V and 7 bases at J; junction bases unmatched: 6. Germline V gene data show CDR1 as VINAFY and CDR2 as YDVSNSKD. The CDR3 runs 16 residues. CDR3 amino acids: CATWDRGELGKKIKVF. In nucleotides, the CDR3 is TGTGCCACCTGGGACCGGGGGGAGTTGGGCAAAAAAATCAAGGTATTT.